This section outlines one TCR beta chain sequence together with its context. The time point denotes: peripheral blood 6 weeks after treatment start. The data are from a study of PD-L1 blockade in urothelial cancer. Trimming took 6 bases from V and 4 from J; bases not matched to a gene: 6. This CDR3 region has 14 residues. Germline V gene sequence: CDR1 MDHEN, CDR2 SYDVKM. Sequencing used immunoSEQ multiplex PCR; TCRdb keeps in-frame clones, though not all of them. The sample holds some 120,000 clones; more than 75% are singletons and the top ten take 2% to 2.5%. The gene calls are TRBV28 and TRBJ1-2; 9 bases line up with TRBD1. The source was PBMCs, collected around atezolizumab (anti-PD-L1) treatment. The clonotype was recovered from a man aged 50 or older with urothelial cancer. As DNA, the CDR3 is TGTGCCAGCAGATATGCGACAGGGGGCTATGGCTACACCTTC. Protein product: CASRYATGGYGYTF.